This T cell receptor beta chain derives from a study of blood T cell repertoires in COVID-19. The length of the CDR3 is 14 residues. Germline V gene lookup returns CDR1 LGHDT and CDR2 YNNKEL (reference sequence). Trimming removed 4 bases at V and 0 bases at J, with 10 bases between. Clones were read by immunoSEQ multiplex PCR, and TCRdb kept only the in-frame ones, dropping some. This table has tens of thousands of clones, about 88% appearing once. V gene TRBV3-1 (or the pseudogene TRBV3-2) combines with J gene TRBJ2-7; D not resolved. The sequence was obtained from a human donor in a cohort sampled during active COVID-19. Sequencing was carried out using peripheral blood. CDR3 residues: CASSPLSGSYEQYF. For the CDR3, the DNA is TGTGCCAGCAGCCCTCTGTCCGGCTCCTACGAGCAGTACTTC.